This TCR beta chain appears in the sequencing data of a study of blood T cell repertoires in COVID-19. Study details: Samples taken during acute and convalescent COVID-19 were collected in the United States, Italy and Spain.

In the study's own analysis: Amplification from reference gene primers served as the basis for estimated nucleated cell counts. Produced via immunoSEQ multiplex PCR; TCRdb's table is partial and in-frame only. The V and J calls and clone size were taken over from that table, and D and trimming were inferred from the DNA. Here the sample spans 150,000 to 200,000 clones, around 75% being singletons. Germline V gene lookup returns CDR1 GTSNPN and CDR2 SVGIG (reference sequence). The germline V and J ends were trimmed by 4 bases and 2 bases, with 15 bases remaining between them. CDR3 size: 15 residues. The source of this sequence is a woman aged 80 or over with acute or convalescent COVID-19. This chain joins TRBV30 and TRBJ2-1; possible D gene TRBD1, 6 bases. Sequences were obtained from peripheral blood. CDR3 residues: CAWTQGFSAYNEQFF. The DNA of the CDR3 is TGTGCCTGGACACAGGGATTTTCTGCCTACAATGAGCAGTTCTTC.